This passage covers 21 T cell receptor beta chains from one sample sequenced in a study of cytomegalovirus exposure and HLA in healthy donors. The PCR was carried out with 60 Vbeta primers and 13 Jbeta primers. Assay used: immunoSEQ multiplex PCR; TCRdb lists only in-frame clones, some missing. This sample's table reports under 130,000 clones. The sample consisted of PBMCs. All receptors derive from a man between 40 and 49 years old in good health and CMV-seronegative.

This rearrangement joins TRBV30 to TRBJ2-5; 11 bases map to TRBD2. Per germline, CDR1 GTSNPN and CDR2 SVGIG (reference sequence). This CDR3 has 14 residues. The trim removed 3 bases at V and 5 bases at J, leaving 5 bases unmatched. The CDR3 reads CAWRAGLAVETQYF. The CDR3 region has the DNA TGTGCCTGGAGGGCGGGACTAGCGGTGGAGACCCAGTACTTC.

The V gene is TRBV4-3, the J gene TRBJ2-3; 9 bases map to TRBD1. Germline trimming cut 1 base from V and 6 bases from J; bases unmatched to any gene: 11. CDR1 and CDR2 from the germline V gene are LGHNA and YSLEER. CDR3 length equals 17 residues. CDR3 region: CASSQGLGQGLMDTQYF. CDR3 bases: TGCGCCAGCAGCCAAGGACTGGGACAGGGACTAATGGATACGCAGTATTTT.

The rearrangement joins TRBV7-6 to TRBJ2-2, with a weak D call TRBD1 (6 bases). In germline, CDR1 is SGHVS, CDR2 FNYEAQ. The CDR3 totals 14 residues. The V gene lost 3 bases and the J gene lost 1 base, with 6 bases spanning the gap. The CDR3 nucleotides are TGTGCCAGCAGCTTCAGGGGGAACACCGGGGAGCTGTTTTTT. Encoded protein: CASSFRGNTGELFF.

This sequence joins TRBV7-2 and TRBJ2-1, with 7 bases aligning to TRBD1. Unmatched junction bases numbered 2, after V lost 1 base and J lost 2 bases. The CDR3 spans 15 residues. Germline-derived CDR1 and CDR2 are SGHTA and FQGNSA. The CDR3 region has the DNA TGTGCCAGCAGCTTAGGTCAGGGGGCCTACAATGAGCAGTTCTTC. Its translation: CASSLGQGAYNEQFF.

The V gene is TRBV5-1, the J gene TRBJ2-3; perhaps TRBD2 as D (6 bases). The length of the CDR3 is 15 residues. V was clipped by 0 bases and J by 0 bases, with 8 bases between them. Germline CDR1 SGHRS, CDR2 YFSETQ. CDR3 loop: CASSLELASTDTQYF. CDR3 bases: TGCGCCAGCAGCTTGGAACTAGCTAGCACAGATACGCAGTATTTT.

The chain joins TRBV5-1 to TRBJ1-4; TRBD1 matches 7 bases. The CDR3 runs to 14 residues. V gave up 4 bases and J gave up 3 bases; unmatched junction bases: 3. Per germline, CDR1 SGHRS and CDR2 YFSETQ. The CDR3 nucleotides are TGCGCCAGCAGCCGAGGACAGGCTAATGAAAAACTGTTTTTT. It specifies CASSRGQANEKLFF.

The rearrangement joins TRBV2 to TRBJ2-7; TRBD2 aligns across 11 bases. J gave up 3 bases and V 8 bases, and 6 bases lay outside the gene matches. Germline loops: CDR1 SNHLY, CDR2 FYNNEI. This CDR3 is built from 14 residues. CDR3 loop: CASLRLAGNYEQYF. In nucleotides, the CDR3 is TGTGCCAGCCTCAGACTAGCGGGAAACTACGAGCAGTACTTC. The full variable domain, with the rest looked up from reference TRBV2 and TRBJ2-7, is EPEVTQTPSHQVTQMGQEVILRCVPISNHLYFYWYRQILGQKVEFLVSFYNNEISEKSEIFDDQFSVERPDGSNFTLKIRSTKLEDSAMYFCASLRLAGNYEQYFGPGTRLTVT.

Worth noting for this clone: Within the sample, other DNA sequences also encode this same CDR3. The J gene is TRBJ2-5, the V gene TRBV4-3; TRBD1 aligns across 8 bases. Germline V lookup: CDR1 LGHNA, CDR2 YSLEER. V lost 3 bases to trimming and J lost 1 base; unmatched junction nucleotides: 4. The CDR3 spans 15 residues. The CDR3: CASSQDGQGQETQYF. The CDR3 DNA sequence: TGCGCCAGCAGCCAGGACGGACAGGGCCAAGAGACCCAGTACTTC.

The V and J genes are TRBV30 and TRBJ1-4; the D gene is possibly TRBD1 (5 bases). V lost 1 base and J 8 bases, leaving 11 bases between the germline ends. The germline gives CDR1 GTSNPN, CDR2 SVGIG (reference sequence). This CDR3 has 13 amino acids. This CDR3 reads CAWSEGTGEKLFF. For the CDR3, the DNA is TGTGCCTGGAGTGAAGGGACTGGGGAAAAACTGTTTTTT.

The chain employs TRBV10-3 and TRBJ2-7; 9 bases line up with TRBD1. After removal of 11 bases from V and 6 bases from J, the junction contained 17 bases not matched to a gene. The length of the CDR3 is 15 residues. Per the germline V gene, CDR1 is ENHRY and CDR2 is SYGVKD. Here the CDR3 DNA reads TGTGCCTCATTGGGGGCGGGACAGGGCTCCGGCGAGCAGTACTTC. Translation: CASLGAGQGSGEQYF.

V gene TRBV9 combines with J gene TRBJ2-7; TRBD2 is a possible D gene (5 bases). The length of the CDR3 is 13 residues. With 0 bases removed from V and 5 bases from J, the gap between germline ends came to 9 bases. Germline CDR1 and CDR2: SGDLS and YYNGEE. The DNA of the CDR3 is TGTGCCAGCAGCGTAGCTGAGGGTAACGAGCAGTACTTC. Translation: CASSVAEGNEQYF.

The V and J genes are TRBV6-5 and TRBJ1-1; no definite D call. Looked up from germline, CDR1 is MNHEY and CDR2 is SVGAGI. CDR3 length: 13 amino acids. V was shortened by 0 bases and J by 10 bases, with 12 bases between the two germline ends. The CDR3 DNA sequence: TGTGCCAGCAGTTACTCGACACCGGATGTAGCTTTCTTT. It specifies CASSYSTPDVAFF.

This chain links TRBV29-1 with TRBJ1-1, with D perhaps matching TRBD1 (5 bases). Between the trimmed V and J ends, which lost 7 bases and 5 bases, there was a span of 20 bases. CDR1 SQVTM and CDR2 ANQGSEA come from the germline V gene. This CDR3 spans 14 amino acids. CDR3: CSGTGGGLETEAFF. The CDR3 DNA reads as TGCAGCGGAACCGGGGGGGGTCTGGAGACTGAAGCTTTCTTT.

V is TRBV27 and J is TRBJ2-2, with D possibly being TRBD1 (5 bases). The CDR3 length is 14 residues. CDR1 and CDR2 from the germline V gene are MNHEY and SMNVEV (reference sequence). Trimming removed 7 bases from V and 4 bases from J, with 13 bases in between. CDR3 loop: CASTTVGVTGELFF. The DNA of the CDR3 is TGTGCCAGCACTACAGTAGGGGTCACCGGGGAGCTGTTTTTT.

V is TRBV4-3 and J is TRBJ1-1, with D perhaps matching TRBD1 (5 bases). CDR1 LGHNA and CDR2 YSLEER come from the germline V gene. This CDR3 is 12 amino acids long. The V and J ends lost 6 bases and 7 bases respectively, with 12 bases between them. The DNA of the CDR3 is TGCGCCAGCAGTGCAGGGCGGGGTGAAGCTTTCTTT. Amino acid sequence: CASSAGRGEAFF.

The gene calls are TRBV5-1 and TRBJ2-7; TRBD2 matches 7 bases. Losses at the gene ends were 2 bases for V and 0 bases for J; bases not matched to a gene: 5. The CDR3 loop spans 15 amino acids. Germline V gives CDR1 SGHRS, CDR2 YFSETQ. CDR3 amino acids: CASSFIAGDSYEQYF. CDR3 nucleotides: TGCGCCAGCAGCTTTATCGCGGGAGACTCCTACGAGCAGTACTTC.

The chain has TRBV29-1 and TRBJ2-5; 12 nucleotides line up with TRBD2. The CDR3 length is 17 residues. CDR1 and CDR2 (germline): SQVTM, ANQGSEA. Trimming at V came to 0 bases and at J to 4 bases, leaving 9 bases not matched to a gene. CDR3 sequence: CSVEDASGRAPGETQYF. The CDR3 bases are TGCAGCGTTGAAGATGCTAGCGGGAGGGCCCCGGGAGAGACCCAGTACTTC.

V usage is TRBV9 and J usage is TRBJ2-7; D is ambiguous. With 0 bases removed from V and 7 bases from J, the gap between germline ends came to 20 bases. The CDR3 is 16 residues long. The germline V gene encodes CDR1 SGDLS and CDR2 YYNGEE. The CDR3 loop reads CASSVDALPLSHEQYF. The CDR3 region has the DNA TGTGCCAGCAGCGTAGACGCACTTCCATTAAGTCATGAGCAGTACTTC.

The chain links TRBV7-2 to TRBJ2-3, with D possibly matching TRBD2 (5 bases). This CDR3 is built from 14 residues. V shed 1 base and J shed 4 bases, with 9 bases lying between them. CDR1 and CDR2 from the germline V gene are SGHTA and FQGNSA. The CDR3 here is CASSLGRAADTQYF. CDR3 bases: TGTGCCAGCAGCTTAGGTCGAGCGGCAGATACGCAGTATTTT. The variable domain in full, with the rest retrieved from reference TRBV7-2 and TRBJ2-3, is GAGVSQSPSNKVTEKGKDVELRCDPISGHTALYWYRQSLGQGLEFLIYFQGNSAPDKSGLPSDRFSAERTGGSVSTLTIQRTQQEDSAVYLCASSLGRAADTQYFGPGTRLTVL.

The CDR3 DNA follows: TGTGCCTGGAGGGTACAGGGCTATACCTATGGCTACACCTTC. Amino acids: CAWRVQGYTYGYTF. The chain is built from TRBV30 and TRBJ1-2; TRBD1 is a possible D gene (6 bases). The V end lost 3 bases, the J end lost 4 bases, and 15 bases lay between the germline ends. From germline, CDR1 is GTSNPN and CDR2 SVGIG (reference sequence). The CDR3 is 14 residues long.

The V and J genes are TRBV6-6 and TRBJ2-1; tentative D call: TRBD1 (6 bases). V was clipped by 7 bases and J by 5 bases, with 12 bases between them. The CDR3 consists of 13 residues. Per the germline V gene, CDR1 is MNHNY and CDR2 is SVGAGI (reference sequence). The CDR3 region is CASMWTENNEQFF. The CDR3 DNA is TGTGCCAGCATGTGGACAGAGAACAATGAGCAGTTCTTC.